This TCR beta chain was identified during a study of T-cell memory formation after mild COVID-19. Deletions cut 8 bases from V and 4 bases from J, with 7 bases between. From germline, CDR1 is LGHDT and CDR2 YNNKEL (reference sequence). The CDR3 is 11 amino acids. Using its own MiXCR run on the 5' RACE reads, TCRdb lists one record per CDR3 protein. The sample includes around 440,000 distinct CDR3 sequences, roughly 18% seen only once; the top ten take 9% to 15%. This rearrangement joins TRBV3-1 to TRBJ2-3; D remains ambiguous. Material for sequencing was PBMCs or a T cell subset sorted from them (not recorded which). This receptor was identified in an adult woman who had mild COVID-19 (a few samples of this study predate the infection). Cell type and time point are not known. The CDR3 loop reads CASARADTQYF. CDR3 DNA: TGTGCCAGCGCCCGGGCAGATACGCAGTATTTT.